What follows is one TCR beta chain and its context. Its matching antigen is unknown. The record originates from a study of monozygotic twins with inflammatory bowel disease. One blood sample of roughly 2.5 ml was taken from each donor. The CDR3 extends over 16 amino acids. Germline V gene data show CDR1 as DFQATT and CDR2 as SNEGSKA (reference sequence). Study results and caveats: Clonotype overlap with others was lower in IBD patients than in healthy twins, a difference that was greatest with disease activity. Patients received differing immunosuppressive treatments, which may have added variability to their repertoires.

TCRdb re-called the 5' RACE reads, yielding one record per CDR3 amino acid sequence without DNA. Here the sample table reports about 330,000 distinct CDR3 sequences. This clonotype was obtained from a human donor with ulcerative colitis or Crohn's disease, or a healthy co-twin of an affected twin (not recorded which). The V and J genes are TRBV20-1 and TRBJ2-3; TCRdb returns TRBD2, unconfirmable since there is no DNA. The sequenced material came from blood. The CDR3 reads CSAAGTSGALTDTQYF.